This T cell receptor beta chain originates from a study of blood T cell repertoires in COVID-19. In the study overall: Acute and convalescent COVID-19 samples came from the United States, Italy and Spain. T cells, B-cell-depleted T cells, or PBMCs provided the cDNA or gDNA that served as material.

Germline V gene data show CDR1 as MDHEN and CDR2 as SYDVKM. V was shortened by 5 bases and J by 7 bases, with 12 bases between the two germline ends. The CDR3 is made up of 13 amino acids. In the original analysis: Counts of nucleated cells, estimated from reference gene primer amplification, were obtained. Assay: immunoSEQ multiplex PCR; the TCRdb copy retains only in-frame clones and omits some. The DNA was the basis for D and trimming; V, J and clone size are from that table. The sample holds about 90,000 clones, over 80% seen once. The source material was peripheral blood. This chain joins TRBV28 and TRBJ1-5, with a weak D call TRBD1 (6 bases). The receptor's source is a woman over 75 with active or convalescent COVID-19. The DNA for the CDR3 is TGTGCCAGCAGTACACAGGGAAGGCAGCCCCAGCATTTT. Its translation: CASSTQGRQPQHF. The variable domain in full, with the rest retrieved from reference TRBV28 and TRBJ1-5, is DVKVTQSSRYLVKRTGEKVFLECVQDMDHENMFWYRQDPGLGLRLIYFSYDVKMKEKGDIPEGYSVSREKKERFSLILESASTNQTSMYLCASSTQGRQPQHFGDGTRLSIL.